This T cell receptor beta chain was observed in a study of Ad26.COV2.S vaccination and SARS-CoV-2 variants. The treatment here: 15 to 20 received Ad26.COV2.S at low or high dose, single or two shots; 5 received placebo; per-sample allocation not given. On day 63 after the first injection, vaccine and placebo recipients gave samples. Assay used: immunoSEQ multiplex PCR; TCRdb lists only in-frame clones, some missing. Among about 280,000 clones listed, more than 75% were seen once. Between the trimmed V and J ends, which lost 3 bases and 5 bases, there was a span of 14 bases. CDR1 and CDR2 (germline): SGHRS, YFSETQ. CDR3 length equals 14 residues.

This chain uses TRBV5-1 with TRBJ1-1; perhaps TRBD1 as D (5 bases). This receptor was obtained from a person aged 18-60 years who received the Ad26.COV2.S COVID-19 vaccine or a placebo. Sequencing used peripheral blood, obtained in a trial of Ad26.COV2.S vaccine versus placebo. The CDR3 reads CASSWGGAQTEAFF. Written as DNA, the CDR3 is TGCGCCAGCAGCTGGGGAGGGGCACAGACTGAAGCTTTCTTT.